Below are 18 T cell receptor beta chains sequenced from a single sample in a study of cytomegalovirus exposure and HLA in healthy donors. PCR involved 60 Vbeta and 13 Jbeta primers. The protocol was immunoSEQ multiplex PCR, while the TCRdb copy is restricted to in-frame clones and leaves out a portion. The table lists 150,000 to 200,000 clones, approximately 80% of them singletons. Sequenced: PBMCs. The source of these receptors is a boy between 10 and 17 years old in good health and CMV-seronegative.

The CDR3 sequence: CASSFNRLGYGYTF. The CDR3 DNA reads TGTGCCAGCAGTTTTAACAGGCTTGGCTATGGCTACACCTTC. The J gene is TRBJ1-2, the V gene TRBV28; D perhaps matches TRBD1 (5 bases). With 3 bases removed from V and 4 bases from J, the gap between germline ends came to 12 bases. Germline assignment: CDR1 MDHEN and CDR2 SYDVKM. The CDR3 is made up of 14 amino acids.

For this clone: The germline gene is not matched at one end of the junction; a read error may be the cause. The chain has TRBV10-3 and TRBJ2-2; tentative D call: TRBD1 (5 bases). The CDR3 runs 13 residues. Germline loops: CDR1 ENHRY, CDR2 SYGVKD. The CDR3 DNA reads TGTGCCATCAGACTAACAGGCACCGAGGAGCTGTTTTTT. It yields the protein CAIRLTGTEELFF.

Comment on this clone: Other nucleotide sequences in the sample specify the same CDR3. This sequence joins TRBV18 and TRBJ1-2; D ambiguous. The CDR3 is 15 amino acids. Per the germline V gene, CDR1 is KGHSH and CDR2 is LQKENI. V was trimmed by 6 bases and J by 4 bases, leaving 18 bases between them. The CDR3 here is CASSPDSVFGYGYTF. Written as DNA, the CDR3 is TGTGCCAGCTCGCCAGATTCGGTCTTTGGCTATGGCTACACCTTC.

Here the CDR3 reads CASSIGRDRGIRGNQPQHF. The CDR3 nucleotides read TGTGCCAGTAGTATAGGTCGAGACAGGGGAATTCGGGGCAATCAGCCCCAGCATTTT. The V gene is TRBV19, the J gene TRBJ1-5; 8 bases fit TRBD1. Germline-derived CDR1 and CDR2 are LNHDA and SQIVND (reference sequence). The CDR3 consists of 19 residues. The ends lost 1 base at V and 2 bases at J; junction bases unmatched: 13.

The V gene is TRBV6-5, the J gene TRBJ2-5, with 8 bases fitting TRBD1. Gene TRBJ2-7 matches the end of the DNA better, so the J call may be wrong. The germline V gene encodes CDR1 MNHEY and CDR2 SVGAGI. The CDR3 spans 14 residues. The CDR3 nucleotides are TGTGCCAGCAGTTTCAGGGGGCCAACCTACGAGCAGTACTTC. Translation gives CASSFRGPTYEQYF.

The chain is built from TRBV6-1 and TRBJ2-7; D is uncertain. The length of the CDR3 is 10 residues. CDR1 is MNHNS, CDR2 SASEGT, per germline. With 4 bases removed from V and 12 bases from J, the gap between germline ends came to 10 bases. CDR3 residues: CASSVSPSYF. CDR3 nucleotide sequence: TGTGCCAGCAGTGTTTCCCCATCGTACTTC.

In this sample, this clone turned up a few times. The V gene is TRBV19, the J gene TRBJ1-2, with TRBD1 matching over 10 bases. CDR1 LNHDA and CDR2 SQIVND come from the germline V gene (reference sequence). The CDR3 length is 11 residues. J lost 8 bases, V lost 10 bases, and 4 bases had no gene match. CDR3 loop: CAIRDRGGYTF. DNA of the CDR3: TGTGCCATCCGGGACAGGGGCGGCTACACCTTC. The full variable domain, with the rest looked up from reference TRBV19 and TRBJ1-2, is DGGITQSPKYLFRKEGQNVTLSCEQNLNHDAMYWYRQDPGQGLRLIYYSQIVNDFQKGDIAEGYSVSREKKESFPLTVTSAQKNPTAFYLCAIRDRGGYTFGSGTRLTVV.

The rearrangement uses TRBV10-3 and TRBJ1-1, with TRBD1 matching over 8 bases. The V gene end was trimmed by 4 bases and the J gene end by 7 bases; junction bases not matched to a gene: 5. CDR1 is ENHRY, CDR2 SYGVKD, per germline. The CDR3 length is 13 residues. The CDR3 bases are TGTGCCATCAGTGCGGGACAGGAAGGTGAAGCTTTCTTT. It codes for CAISAGQEGEAFF.

J is TRBJ1-3 and V is TRBV7-6; possible D gene TRBD1, 6 bases. V was trimmed by 10 bases and J by 2 bases, leaving 18 bases between them. Germline lookup yields CDR1 SGHVS and CDR2 FNYEAQ. The CDR3 contains 15 residues. CDR3 coding DNA: TGTGCCACCGGGGGGGGGCAATCTGCTGGAAACACCATATATTTT. This sequence encodes CATGGGQSAGNTIYF. Using reference TRBV7-6 and TRBJ1-3 for the parts outside the CDR3, the full variable domain is GAGVSQSPRYKVTKRGQDVALRCDPISGHVSLYWYRQALGQGPEFLTYFNYEAQQDKSGLPNDRFSAERPEGSISTLTIQRTEQRDSAMYRCATGGGQSAGNTIYFGEGSWLTVV.

The J gene is TRBJ1-5, the V gene TRBV18, with a possible D match to TRBD1 (6 bases). The germline V gene encodes CDR1 KGHSH and CDR2 LQKENI. With 5 bases removed from V and 7 bases from J, the gap between germline ends came to 12 bases. The CDR3 loop spans 13 amino acids. This CDR3 is CASSFTGGQPQHF. CDR3 nucleotide sequence: TGTGCCAGCTCATTTACGGGGGGCCAGCCCCAGCATTTT.

This rearrangement joins TRBV30 to TRBJ1-5; TRBD1 matches at 8 bases. The CDR3 covers 15 residues. The germline V gene encodes CDR1 GTSNPN and CDR2 SVGIG (reference sequence). The J segment lost 11 bases and the V segment lost 3 bases, leaving 15 bases of the junction unmatched. CDR3 in amino acids: CAWSARILPGQAQHF. The CDR3 region has the DNA TGTGCCTGGAGCGCCAGAATTCTCCCGGGACAGGCCCAGCATTTT.

The rearrangement links TRBV4-1 to TRBJ2-7, with a weak D call TRBD1 (6 bases). V was shortened by 4 bases and J by 0 bases, with 25 bases between the two germline ends. Germline V CDR1 and CDR2: MGHRA, YSYEKL. The CDR3 is 19 residues long. The CDR3 bases are TGCGCCAGCAGCCGGAAAAAGGAAACACAGGGCCCCCCCTCCTACGAGCAGTACTTC. Translated, it gives CASSRKKETQGPPSYEQYF.

The chain is built from TRBV5-1 and TRBJ1-1; 9 bases are a match to TRBD1. CDR1 and CDR2 (germline): SGHRS, YFSETQ. The CDR3 has 16 residues. With V trimmed by 4 bases and J by 7 bases, 14 bases remained unmatched. The DNA for the CDR3 is TGCGCCAGCAGCCTGTCCGGGACAGGGCTTCAGAGTGAAGCTTTCTTT. Residues: CASSLSGTGLQSEAFF.

This clone was picked up one time. V usage is TRBV7-3 and J usage is TRBJ2-1; 12 bases match TRBD2. This CDR3 contains 15 residues. Germline trimming cut 5 bases from V and 9 bases from J; bases unmatched to any gene: 8. The germline gives CDR1 SGHTA, CDR2 FQGTGA. The CDR3 nucleotides read TGTGCCAGCAGCGCGACTAGCGGGAGATCTGGTGAGCAGTTCTTC. Its translation is CASSATSGRSGEQFF.

V is TRBV30 and J is TRBJ2-3; no reliable D call. The CDR3 consists of 13 residues. Germline CDR1 reads GTSNPN; CDR2 reads SVGIG (reference sequence). The V gene lost 2 bases and the J gene lost 5 bases, with 11 bases spanning the gap. Here the CDR3 DNA reads TGTGCCTGGAGTATGGCTTCCGTAGATACGCAGTATTTT. It yields the protein CAWSMASVDTQYF. Combining the CDR3 with reference TRBV30 and TRBJ2-3 gives the whole variable domain SQTIHQWPATLVQPVGSPLSLECTVEGTSNPNLYWYRQAAGRGLQLLFYSVGIGQISSEVPQNLSASRPQDRQFILSSKKLLLSDSGFYLCAWSMASVDTQYFGPGTRLTVL.

The rearrangement links TRBV7-9 to TRBJ2-1; 9 bases match TRBD2. J was trimmed by 2 bases and V by 5 bases; bases with no gene match: 7. Germline V gene data show CDR1 as SEHNR and CDR2 as FQNEAQ (reference sequence). The CDR3 has 16 amino acids. CDR3 DNA sequence: TGTGCCAGCAGCCCCCCAGGACTAGCGACCTACAATGAGCAGTTCTTC. Translated, it gives CASSPPGLATYNEQFF.

This clone was picked up a small number of times. The rearrangement uses TRBV5-4 and TRBJ1-2; D is ambiguous. This CDR3 region has 13 residues. Trimming removed 9 bases from V and 8 bases from J, with 20 bases in between. Germline CDR1 and CDR2: SGHNT and YYREEE (reference sequence). CDR3 DNA: TGTGCCACCATTAGGGCCGAGGGCTACGGCTACACCTTC. This codes for CATIRAEGYGYTF. Variable domain in full (rest from reference TRBV5-4 and TRBJ1-2): ETGVTQSPTHLIKTRGQQVTLRCSSQSGHNTVSWYQQALGQGPQFIFQYYREEENGRGNFPPRFSGLQFPNYSSELNVNALELDDSALYLCATIRAEGYGYTFGSGTRLTVV.

The DNA of the CDR3 is TGTGCCAGCAGCAGCCCGCGAGGAGACGATGGCTACACCTTC. Protein sequence: CASSSPRGDDGYTF. This sequence joins TRBV9 and TRBJ1-2; D is unresolved. V lost 4 bases and J lost 6, with 16 bases in between. Germline V gives CDR1 SGDLS, CDR2 YYNGEE. The CDR3 is made up of 14 amino acids.